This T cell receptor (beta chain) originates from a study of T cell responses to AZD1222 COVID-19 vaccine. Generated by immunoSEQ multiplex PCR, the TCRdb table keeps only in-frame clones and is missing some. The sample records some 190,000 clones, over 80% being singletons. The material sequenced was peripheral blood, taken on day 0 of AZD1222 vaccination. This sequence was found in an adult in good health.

CDR3 loop: CASSIDETPYNEQFF. For the CDR3, the DNA is TGTGCCAGCAGTATCGACGAGACTCCTTACAATGAGCAGTTCTTC. V and J are TRBV6-5 and TRBJ2-1, with no clear D. This CDR3 has 15 residues. Germline V gene sequence: CDR1 MNHEY, CDR2 SVGAGI. Trimming pared 5 bases from V and 4 bases from J, leaving 15 bases between.